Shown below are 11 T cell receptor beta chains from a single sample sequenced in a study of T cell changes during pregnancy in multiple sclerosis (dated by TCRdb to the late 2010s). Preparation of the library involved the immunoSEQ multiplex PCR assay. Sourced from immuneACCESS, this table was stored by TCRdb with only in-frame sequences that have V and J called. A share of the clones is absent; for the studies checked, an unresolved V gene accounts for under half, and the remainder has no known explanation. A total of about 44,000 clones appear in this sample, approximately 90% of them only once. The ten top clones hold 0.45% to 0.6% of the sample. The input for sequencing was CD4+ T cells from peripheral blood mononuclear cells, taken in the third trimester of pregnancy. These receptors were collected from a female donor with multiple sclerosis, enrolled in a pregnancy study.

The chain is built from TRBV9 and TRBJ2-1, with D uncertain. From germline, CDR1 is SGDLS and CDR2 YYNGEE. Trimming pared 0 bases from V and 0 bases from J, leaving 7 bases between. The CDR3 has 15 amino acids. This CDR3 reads CASSVVPSSYNEQFF. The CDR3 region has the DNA TGTGCCAGCAGCGTAGTACCGAGCTCCTACAATGAGCAGTTCTTC.

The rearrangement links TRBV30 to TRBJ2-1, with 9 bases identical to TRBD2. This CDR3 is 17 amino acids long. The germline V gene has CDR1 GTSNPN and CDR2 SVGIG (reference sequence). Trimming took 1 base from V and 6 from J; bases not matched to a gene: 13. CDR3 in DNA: TGTGCCTGGAGTGCCTCCGGGGGCGGGAGGGCCTCCAATGAGCAGTTCTTC. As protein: CAWSASGGGRASNEQFF.

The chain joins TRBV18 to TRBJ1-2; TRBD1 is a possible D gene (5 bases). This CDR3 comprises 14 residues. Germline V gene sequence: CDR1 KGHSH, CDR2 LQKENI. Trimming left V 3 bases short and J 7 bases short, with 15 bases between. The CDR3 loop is CASSPDRAGTGYTF. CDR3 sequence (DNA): TGTGCCAGCTCACCCGACAGAGCGGGGACTGGCTACACCTTC.

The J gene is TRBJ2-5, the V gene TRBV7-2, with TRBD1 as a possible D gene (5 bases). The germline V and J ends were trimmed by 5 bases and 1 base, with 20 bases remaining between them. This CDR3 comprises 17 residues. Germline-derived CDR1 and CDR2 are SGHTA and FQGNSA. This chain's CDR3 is CASSARAVTGFQETQYF. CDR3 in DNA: TGTGCCAGCAGCGCTAGGGCTGTTACAGGATTCCAAGAGACCCAGTACTTC.

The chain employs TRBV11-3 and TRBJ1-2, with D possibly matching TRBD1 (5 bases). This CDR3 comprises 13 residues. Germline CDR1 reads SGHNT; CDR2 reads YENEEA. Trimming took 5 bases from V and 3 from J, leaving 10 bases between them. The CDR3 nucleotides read TGTGCCAGCAGCCTCCGACAGTACTATGGCTACACCTTC. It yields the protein CASSLRQYYGYTF.

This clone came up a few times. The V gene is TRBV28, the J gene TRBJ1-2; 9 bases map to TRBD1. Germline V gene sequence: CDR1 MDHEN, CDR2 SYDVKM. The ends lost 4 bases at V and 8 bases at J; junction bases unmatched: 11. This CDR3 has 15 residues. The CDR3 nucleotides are TGTGCCAGCAGTTCCCCGGGACAGGGACTTGGAGGCTACACCTTC. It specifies CASSSPGQGLGGYTF.

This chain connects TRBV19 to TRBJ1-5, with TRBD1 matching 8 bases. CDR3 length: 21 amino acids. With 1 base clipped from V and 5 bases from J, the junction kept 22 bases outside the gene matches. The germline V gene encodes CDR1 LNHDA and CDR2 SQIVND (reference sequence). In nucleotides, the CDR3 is TGTGCCAGTAGTATAGGAGGGAACGCGGACAGGGAATATGTTTTTTATCAGCCCCAGCATTTT. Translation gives CASSIGGNADREYVFYQPQHF.

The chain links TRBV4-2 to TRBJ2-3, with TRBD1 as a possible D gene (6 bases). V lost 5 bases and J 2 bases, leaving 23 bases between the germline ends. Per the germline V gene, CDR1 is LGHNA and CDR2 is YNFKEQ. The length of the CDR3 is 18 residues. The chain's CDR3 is CASSSKGESGTYTDTQYF. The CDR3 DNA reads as TGTGCCAGCAGCTCCAAGGGGGAATCCGGGACGTACACAGATACGCAGTATTTT.

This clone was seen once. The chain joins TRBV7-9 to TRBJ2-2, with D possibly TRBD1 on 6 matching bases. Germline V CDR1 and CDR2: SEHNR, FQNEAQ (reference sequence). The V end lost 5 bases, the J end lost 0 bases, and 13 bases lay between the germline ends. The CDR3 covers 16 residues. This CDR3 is CASSQRGTTNTGELFF. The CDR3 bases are TGTGCCAGCAGCCAGAGGGGGACAACGAACACCGGGGAGCTGTTTTTT.

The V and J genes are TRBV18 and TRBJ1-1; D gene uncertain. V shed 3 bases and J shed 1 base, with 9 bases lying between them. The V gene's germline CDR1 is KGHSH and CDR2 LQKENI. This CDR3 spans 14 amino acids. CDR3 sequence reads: CASSPLAENTEAFF. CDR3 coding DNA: TGTGCCAGCTCACCTCTTGCGGAGAACACTGAAGCTTTCTTT.

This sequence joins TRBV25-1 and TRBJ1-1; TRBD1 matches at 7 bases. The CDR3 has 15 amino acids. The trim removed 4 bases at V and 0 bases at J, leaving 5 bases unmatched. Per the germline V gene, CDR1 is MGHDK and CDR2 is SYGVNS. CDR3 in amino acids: CASSARDSLNTEAFF. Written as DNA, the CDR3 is TGTGCCAGCAGTGCTCGGGACAGTTTGAACACTGAAGCTTTCTTT. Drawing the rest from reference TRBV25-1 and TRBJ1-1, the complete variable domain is EADIYQTPRYLVIGTGKKITLECSQTMGHDKMYWYQQDPGMELHLIHYSYGVNSTEKGDLSSESTVSRIRTEHFPLTLESARPSHTSQYLCASSARDSLNTEAFFGQGTRLTVV.